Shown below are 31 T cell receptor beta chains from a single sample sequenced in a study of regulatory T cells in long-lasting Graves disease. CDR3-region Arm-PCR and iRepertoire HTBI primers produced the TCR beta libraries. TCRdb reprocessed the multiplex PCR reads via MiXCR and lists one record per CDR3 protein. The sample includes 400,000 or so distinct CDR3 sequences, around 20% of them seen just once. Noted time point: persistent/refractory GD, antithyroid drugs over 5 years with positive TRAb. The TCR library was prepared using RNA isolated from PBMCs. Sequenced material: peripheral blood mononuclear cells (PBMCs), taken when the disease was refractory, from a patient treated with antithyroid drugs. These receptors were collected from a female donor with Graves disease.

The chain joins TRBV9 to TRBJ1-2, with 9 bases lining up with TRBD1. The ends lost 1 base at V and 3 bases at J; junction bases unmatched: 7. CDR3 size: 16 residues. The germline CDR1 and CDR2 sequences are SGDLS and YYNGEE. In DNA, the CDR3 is TGTGCCAGCAGCGTAAACCCGGGACAGGGCCACTATGGCTACACCTTC. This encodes CASSVNPGQGHYGYTF.

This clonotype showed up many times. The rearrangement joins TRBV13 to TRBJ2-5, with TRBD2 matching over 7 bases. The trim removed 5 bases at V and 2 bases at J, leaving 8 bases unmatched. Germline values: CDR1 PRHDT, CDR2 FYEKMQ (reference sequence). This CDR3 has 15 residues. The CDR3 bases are TGTGCCAGCAGCCCCCGGGTCGGGGGGCAAGAGACCCAGTACTTC. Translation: CASSPRVGGQETQYF.

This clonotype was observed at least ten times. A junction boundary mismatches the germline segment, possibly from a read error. CDR3 sequence (DNA): TGTGCCAGCAGTTTAGAGGGGTCTTCCTACGAGCAGTACTTC. Translated, it gives CASSLEGSSYEQYF. The chain uses TRBV7-8 and TRBJ2-7, with D possibly being TRBD1 or TRBD2 (5 bases each). This CDR3 contains 14 residues. Looked up from germline, CDR1 is SGHVS and CDR2 is FQNEAQ.

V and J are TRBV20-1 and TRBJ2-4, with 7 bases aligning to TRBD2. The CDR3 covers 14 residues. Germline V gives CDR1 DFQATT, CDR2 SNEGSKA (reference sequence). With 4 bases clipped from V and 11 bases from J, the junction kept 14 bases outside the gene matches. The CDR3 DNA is TGCAGTGCTACCGCGGATGGGGGGGGAAGGGTTCAGTACTTC. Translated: CSATADGGGRVQYF.

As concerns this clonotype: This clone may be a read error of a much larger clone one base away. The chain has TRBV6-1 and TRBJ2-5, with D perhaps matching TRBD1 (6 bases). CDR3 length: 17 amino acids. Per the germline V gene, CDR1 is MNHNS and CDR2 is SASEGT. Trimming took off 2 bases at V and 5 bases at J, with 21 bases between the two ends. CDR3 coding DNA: TGTGCCAGCAGTGAATACTCGGCGGCAGGGGTTGGGGAGACCCAGTACTTC. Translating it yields CASSEYSAAGVGETQYF.

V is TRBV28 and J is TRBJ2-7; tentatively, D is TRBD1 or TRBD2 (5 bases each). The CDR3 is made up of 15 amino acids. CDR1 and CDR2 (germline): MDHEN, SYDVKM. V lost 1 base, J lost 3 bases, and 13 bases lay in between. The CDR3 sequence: CASSLSSGPVYEQYF. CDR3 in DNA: TGTGCCAGCAGTTTATCGTCGGGACCAGTCTACGAGCAGTACTTC.

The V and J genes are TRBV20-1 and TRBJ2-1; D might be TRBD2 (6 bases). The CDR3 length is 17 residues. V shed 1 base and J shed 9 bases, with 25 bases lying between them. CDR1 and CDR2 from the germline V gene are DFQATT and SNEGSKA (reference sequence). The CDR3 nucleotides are TGCAGTGCTAGAGCCCCGATAGCGGAAGCAACCTTCGGTGAGCAGTTCTTC. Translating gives CSARAPIAEATFGEQFF.

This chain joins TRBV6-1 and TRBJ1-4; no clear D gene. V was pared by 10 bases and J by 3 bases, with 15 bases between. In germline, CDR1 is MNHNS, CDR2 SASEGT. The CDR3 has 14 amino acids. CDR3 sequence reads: CATLNRAANEKLFF. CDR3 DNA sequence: TGTGCCACCCTAAACCGGGCGGCTAATGAAAAACTGTTTTTT.

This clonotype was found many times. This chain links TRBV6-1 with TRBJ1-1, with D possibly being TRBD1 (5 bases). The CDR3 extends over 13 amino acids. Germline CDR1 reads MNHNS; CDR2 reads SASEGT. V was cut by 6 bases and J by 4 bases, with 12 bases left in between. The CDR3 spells CASSGGVGTEAFF. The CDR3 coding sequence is TGTGCCAGCAGCGGGGGGGTGGGCACTGAAGCTTTCTTT.

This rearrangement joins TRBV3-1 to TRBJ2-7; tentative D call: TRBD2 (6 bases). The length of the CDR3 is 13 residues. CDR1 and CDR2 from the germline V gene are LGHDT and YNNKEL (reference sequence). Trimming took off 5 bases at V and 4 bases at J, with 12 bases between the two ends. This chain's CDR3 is CASSGGVRYEQYF. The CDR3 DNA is TGTGCCAGCAGCGGCGGGGTTCGATACGAGCAGTACTTC.

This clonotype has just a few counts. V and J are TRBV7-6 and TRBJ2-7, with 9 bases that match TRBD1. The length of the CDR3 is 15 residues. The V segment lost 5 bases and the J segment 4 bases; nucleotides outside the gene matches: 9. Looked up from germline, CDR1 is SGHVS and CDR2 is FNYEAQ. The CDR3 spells CASSQGQGRAYEQYF. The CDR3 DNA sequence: TGTGCCAGCAGCCAGGGACAGGGTAGGGCGTACGAGCAGTACTTC.

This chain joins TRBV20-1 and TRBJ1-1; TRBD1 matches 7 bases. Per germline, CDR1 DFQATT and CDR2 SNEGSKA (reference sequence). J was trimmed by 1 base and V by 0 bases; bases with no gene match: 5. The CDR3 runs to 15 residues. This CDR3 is CSARDEQGRNTEAFF. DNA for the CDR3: TGCAGTGCTAGAGACGAACAGGGGAGGAACACTGAAGCTTTCTTT.

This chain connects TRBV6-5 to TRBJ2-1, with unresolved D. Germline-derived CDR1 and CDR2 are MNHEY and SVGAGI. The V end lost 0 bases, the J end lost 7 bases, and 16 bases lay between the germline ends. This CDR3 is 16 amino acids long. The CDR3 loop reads CASSYSIAVGRNEQFF. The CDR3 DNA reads TGTGCCAGCAGTTACTCGATCGCGGTAGGTCGGAATGAGCAGTTCTTC.

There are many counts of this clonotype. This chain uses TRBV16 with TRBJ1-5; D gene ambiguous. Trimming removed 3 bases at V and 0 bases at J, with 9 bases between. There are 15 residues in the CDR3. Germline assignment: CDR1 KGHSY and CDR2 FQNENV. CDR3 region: CASSHSISSNQPQHF. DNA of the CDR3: TGTGCCAGCAGCCATTCGATTAGTAGCAATCAGCCCCAGCATTTT.

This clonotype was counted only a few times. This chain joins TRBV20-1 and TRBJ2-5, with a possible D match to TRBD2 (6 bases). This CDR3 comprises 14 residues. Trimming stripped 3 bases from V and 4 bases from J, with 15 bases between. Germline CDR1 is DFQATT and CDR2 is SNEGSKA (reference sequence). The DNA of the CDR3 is TGCAGTGCTAGCGCTAGCGTCTCGGTAGAGACCCAGTACTTC. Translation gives CSASASVSVETQYF.

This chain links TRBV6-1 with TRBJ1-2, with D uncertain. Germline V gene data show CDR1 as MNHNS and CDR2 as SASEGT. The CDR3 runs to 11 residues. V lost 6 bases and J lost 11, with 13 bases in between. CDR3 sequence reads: CASSRTVIYTF. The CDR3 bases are TGTGCCAGCAGCCGTACAGTAATATACACCTTC.

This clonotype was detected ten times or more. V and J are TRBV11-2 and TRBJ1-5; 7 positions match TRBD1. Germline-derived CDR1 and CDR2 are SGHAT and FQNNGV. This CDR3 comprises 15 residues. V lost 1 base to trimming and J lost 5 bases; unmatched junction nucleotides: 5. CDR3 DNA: TGTGCCAGCAGCTTAGGACAGGGTCGCGATCAGCCCCAGCATTTT. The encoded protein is CASSLGQGRDQPQHF.

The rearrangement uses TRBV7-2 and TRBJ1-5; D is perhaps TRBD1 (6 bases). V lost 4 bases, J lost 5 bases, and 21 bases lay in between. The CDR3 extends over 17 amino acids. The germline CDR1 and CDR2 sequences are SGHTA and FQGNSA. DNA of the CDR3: TGTGCCAGCAGCTCAAGGCAGGGGCGCAAGGGGCATCAGCCCCAGCATTTT. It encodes CASSSRQGRKGHQPQHF.

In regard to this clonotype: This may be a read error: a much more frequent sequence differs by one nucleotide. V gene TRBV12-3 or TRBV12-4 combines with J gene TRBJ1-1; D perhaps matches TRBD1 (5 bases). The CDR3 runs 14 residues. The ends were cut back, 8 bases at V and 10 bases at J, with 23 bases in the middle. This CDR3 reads CASGGVYAEGRAFF. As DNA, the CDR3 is TGTGCCAGCGGGGGGGTTTATGCGGAAGGCAGAGCTTTCTTT.

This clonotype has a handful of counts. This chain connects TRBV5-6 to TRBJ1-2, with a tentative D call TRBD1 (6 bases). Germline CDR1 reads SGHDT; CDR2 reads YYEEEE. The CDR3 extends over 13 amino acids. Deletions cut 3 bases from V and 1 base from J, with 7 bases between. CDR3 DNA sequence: TGTGCCAGCAGCTGGGACAATAACTATGGCTACACCTTC. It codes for CASSWDNNYGYTF.

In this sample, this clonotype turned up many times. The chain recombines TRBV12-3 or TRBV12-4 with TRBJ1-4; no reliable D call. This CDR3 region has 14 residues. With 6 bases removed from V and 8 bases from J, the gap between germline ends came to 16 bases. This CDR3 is CASSPGEAVEKLFF. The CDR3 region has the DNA TGTGCCAGCAGCCCCGGGGAGGCGGTCGAAAAACTGTTTTTT.

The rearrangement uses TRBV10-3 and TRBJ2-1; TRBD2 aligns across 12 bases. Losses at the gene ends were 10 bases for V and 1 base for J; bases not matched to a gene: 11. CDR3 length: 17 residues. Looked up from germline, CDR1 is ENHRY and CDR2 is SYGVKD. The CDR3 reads CATKLAGGGGSYNEQFF. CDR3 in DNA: TGTGCCACCAAACTAGCGGGAGGCGGTGGGTCCTACAATGAGCAGTTCTTC.

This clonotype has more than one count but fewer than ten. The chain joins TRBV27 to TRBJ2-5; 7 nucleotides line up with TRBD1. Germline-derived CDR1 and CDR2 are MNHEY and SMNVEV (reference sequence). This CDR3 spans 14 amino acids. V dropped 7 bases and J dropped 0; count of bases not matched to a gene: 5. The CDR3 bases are TGTGCCAGCATCAAAGGGACAGACCAAGAGACCCAGTACTTC. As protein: CASIKGTDQETQYF.

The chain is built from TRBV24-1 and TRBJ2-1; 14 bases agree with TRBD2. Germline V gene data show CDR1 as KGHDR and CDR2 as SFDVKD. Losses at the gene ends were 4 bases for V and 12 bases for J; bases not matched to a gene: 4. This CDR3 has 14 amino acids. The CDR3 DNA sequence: TGTGCCACCAGTGACGGACTAGCGGGAGGAGTGCAGTTCTTC. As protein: CATSDGLAGGVQFF.

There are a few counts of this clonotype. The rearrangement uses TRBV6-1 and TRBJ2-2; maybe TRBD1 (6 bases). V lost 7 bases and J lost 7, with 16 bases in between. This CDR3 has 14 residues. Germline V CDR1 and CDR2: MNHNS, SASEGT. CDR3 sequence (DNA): TGTGCCAGCAACCAACAGGGATTGAGCGGGGAGCTGTTTTTT. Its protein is CASNQQGLSGELFF.

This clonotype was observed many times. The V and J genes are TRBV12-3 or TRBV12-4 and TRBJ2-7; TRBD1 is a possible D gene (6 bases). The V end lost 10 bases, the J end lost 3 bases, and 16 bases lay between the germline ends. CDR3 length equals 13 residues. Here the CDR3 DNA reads TGTGCCACGAGCCTCTCGGACAGCTACGAGCAGTACTTC. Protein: CATSLSDSYEQYF.

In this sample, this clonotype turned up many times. The CDR3 coding sequence is TGCAGTGCTAGAGTAGGAACTGAAGCTTTCTTT. Translating it yields CSARVGTEAFF. This chain joins TRBV20-1 and TRBJ1-1; D gene ambiguous. The ends were cut back, 1 base at V and 5 bases at J, with 5 bases in the middle. CDR1 and CDR2 from the germline V gene are DFQATT and SNEGSKA (reference sequence). The CDR3 loop spans 11 amino acids.

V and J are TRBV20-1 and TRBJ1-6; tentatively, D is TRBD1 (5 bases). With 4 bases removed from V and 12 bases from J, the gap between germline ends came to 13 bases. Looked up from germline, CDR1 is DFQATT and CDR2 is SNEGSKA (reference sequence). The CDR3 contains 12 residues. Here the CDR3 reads CSATPGTIPLHF. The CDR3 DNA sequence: TGCAGTGCTACTCCCGGGACCATACCCCTCCACTTT.

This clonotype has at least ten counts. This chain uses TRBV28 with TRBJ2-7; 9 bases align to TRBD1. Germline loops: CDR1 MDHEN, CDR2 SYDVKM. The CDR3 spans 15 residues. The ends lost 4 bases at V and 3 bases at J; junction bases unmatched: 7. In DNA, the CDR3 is TGTGCCAGCAGTTCAACCGGGACAGGGAACTACGAGCAGTACTTC. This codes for CASSSTGTGNYEQYF.

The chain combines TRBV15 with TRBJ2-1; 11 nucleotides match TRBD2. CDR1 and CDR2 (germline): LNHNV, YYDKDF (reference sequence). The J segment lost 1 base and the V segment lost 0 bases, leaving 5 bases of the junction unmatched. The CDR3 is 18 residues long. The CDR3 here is CATSRELAGVGSYNEQFF. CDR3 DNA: TGTGCCACCAGCAGAGAACTAGCGGGAGTAGGGTCCTACAATGAGCAGTTCTTC. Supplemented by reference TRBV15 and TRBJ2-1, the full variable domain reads DAMVIQNPRYQVTQFGKPVTLSCSQTLNHNVMYWYQQKSSQAPKLLFHYYDKDFNNEADTPDNFQSRRPNTSFCFLDIRSPGLGDTAMYLCATSRELAGVGSYNEQFFGPGTRLTVL.

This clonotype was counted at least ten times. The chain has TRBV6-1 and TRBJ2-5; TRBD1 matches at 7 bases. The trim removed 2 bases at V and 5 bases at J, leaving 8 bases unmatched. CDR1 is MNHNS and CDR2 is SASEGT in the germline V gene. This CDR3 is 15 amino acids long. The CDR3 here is CASSELDRAGETQYF. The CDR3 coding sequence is TGTGCCAGCAGTGAACTTGACAGGGCAGGGGAGACCCAGTACTTC.